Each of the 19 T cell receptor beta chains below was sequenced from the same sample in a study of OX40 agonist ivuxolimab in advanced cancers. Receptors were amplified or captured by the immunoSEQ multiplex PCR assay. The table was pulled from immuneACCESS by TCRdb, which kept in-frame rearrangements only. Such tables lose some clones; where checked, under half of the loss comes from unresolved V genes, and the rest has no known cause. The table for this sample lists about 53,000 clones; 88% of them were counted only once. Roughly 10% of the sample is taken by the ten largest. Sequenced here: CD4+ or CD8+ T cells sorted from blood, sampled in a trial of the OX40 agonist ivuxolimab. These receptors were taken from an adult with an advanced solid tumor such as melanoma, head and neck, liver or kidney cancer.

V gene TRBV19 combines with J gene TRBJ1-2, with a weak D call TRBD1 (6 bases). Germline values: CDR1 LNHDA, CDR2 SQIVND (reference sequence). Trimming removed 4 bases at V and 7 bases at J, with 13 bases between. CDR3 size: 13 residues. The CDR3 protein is CASSTHRESGYTF. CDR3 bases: TGTGCCAGTAGTACACACAGGGAAAGTGGCTACACCTTC.

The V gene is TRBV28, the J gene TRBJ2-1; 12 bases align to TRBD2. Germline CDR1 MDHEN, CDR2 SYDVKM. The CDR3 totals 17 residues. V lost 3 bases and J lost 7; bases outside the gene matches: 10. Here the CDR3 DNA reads TGTGCCAGCAGTTTTGGGGCTAGCGGGGGGGCCGAGAATGAGCAGTTCTTC. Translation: CASSFGASGGAENEQFF. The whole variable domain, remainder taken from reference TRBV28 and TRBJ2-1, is DVKVTQSSRYLVKRTGEKVFLECVQDMDHENMFWYRQDPGLGLRLIYFSYDVKMKEKGDIPEGYSVSREKKERFSLILESASTNQTSMYLCASSFGASGGAENEQFFGPGTRLTVL.

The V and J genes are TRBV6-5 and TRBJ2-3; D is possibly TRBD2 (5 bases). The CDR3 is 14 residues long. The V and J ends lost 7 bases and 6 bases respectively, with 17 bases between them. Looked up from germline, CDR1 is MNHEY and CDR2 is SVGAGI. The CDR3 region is CASTRLTTGDTQYF. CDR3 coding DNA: TGTGCCAGCACCCGACTAACCACGGGTGATACGCAGTATTTT.

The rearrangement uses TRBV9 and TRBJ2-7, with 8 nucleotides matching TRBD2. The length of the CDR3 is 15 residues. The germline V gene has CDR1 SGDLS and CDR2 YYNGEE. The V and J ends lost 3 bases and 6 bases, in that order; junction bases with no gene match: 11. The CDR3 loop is CASSEGEREFGEQYF. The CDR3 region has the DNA TGTGCCAGCAGCGAGGGTGAGCGGGAGTTTGGCGAGCAGTACTTC.

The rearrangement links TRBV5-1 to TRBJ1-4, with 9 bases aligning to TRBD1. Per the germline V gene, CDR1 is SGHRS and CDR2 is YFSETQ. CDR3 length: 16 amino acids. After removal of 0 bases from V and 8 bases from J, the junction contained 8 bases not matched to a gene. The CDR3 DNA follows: TGCGCCAGCAGCTTGGCACCGGGACAGGGACGCGAAAAACTGTTTTTT. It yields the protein CASSLAPGQGREKLFF.

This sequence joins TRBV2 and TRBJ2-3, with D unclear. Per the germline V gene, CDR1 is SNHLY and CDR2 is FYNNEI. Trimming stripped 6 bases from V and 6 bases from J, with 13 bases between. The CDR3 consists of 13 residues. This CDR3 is CASSAFLWDTQYF. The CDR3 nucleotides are TGTGCCAGCAGCGCGTTCTTATGGGATACGCAGTATTTT.

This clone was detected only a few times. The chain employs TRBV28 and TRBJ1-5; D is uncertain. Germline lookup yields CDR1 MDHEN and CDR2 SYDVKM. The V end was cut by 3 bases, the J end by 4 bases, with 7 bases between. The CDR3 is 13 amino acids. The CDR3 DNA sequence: TGTGCCAGCAGTTTTCCCGGGAATCAGCCCCAGCATTTT. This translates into CASSFPGNQPQHF.

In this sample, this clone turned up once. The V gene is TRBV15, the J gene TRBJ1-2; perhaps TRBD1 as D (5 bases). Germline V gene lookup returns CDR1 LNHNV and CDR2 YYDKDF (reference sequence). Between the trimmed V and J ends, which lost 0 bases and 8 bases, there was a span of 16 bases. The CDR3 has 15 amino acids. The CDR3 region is CATSRDRTWGNGYTF. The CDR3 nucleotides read TGTGCCACCAGCAGAGATAGGACCTGGGGGAACGGCTACACCTTC.

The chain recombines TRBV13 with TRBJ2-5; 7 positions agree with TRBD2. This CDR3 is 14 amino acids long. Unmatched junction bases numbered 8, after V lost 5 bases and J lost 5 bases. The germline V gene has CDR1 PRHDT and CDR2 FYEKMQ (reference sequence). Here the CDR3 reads CASSGLEGGETQYF. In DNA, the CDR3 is TGTGCCAGCAGCGGGCTAGAGGGAGGGGAGACCCAGTACTTC. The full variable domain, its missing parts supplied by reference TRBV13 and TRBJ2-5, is AAGVIQSPRHLIKEKRETATLKCYPIPRHDTVYWYQQGPGQDPQFLISFYEKMQSDKGSIPDRFSAQQFSDYHSELNMSSLELGDSALYFCASSGLEGGETQYFGPGTRLLVL.

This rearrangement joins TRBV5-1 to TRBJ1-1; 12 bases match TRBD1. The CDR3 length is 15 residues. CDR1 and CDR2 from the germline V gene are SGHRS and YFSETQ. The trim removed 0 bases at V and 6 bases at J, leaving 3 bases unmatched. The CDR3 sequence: CASSLEGTGGAEAFF. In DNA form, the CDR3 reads TGCGCCAGCAGCTTGGAAGGGACAGGGGGCGCTGAAGCTTTCTTT.

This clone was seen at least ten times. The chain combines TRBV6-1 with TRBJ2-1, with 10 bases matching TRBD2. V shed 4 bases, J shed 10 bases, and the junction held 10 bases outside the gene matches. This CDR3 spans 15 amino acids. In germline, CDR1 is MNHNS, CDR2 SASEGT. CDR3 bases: TGTGCCAGCAGTGGATCCAGCGGGGGGGCAGACGAGCAGTTCTTC. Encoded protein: CASSGSSGGADEQFF.

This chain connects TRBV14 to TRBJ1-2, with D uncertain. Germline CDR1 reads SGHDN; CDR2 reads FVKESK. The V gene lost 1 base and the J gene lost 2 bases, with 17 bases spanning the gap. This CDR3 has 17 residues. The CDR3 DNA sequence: TGTGCCAGCAGCCAAGGTGTCGCCCACACGTTAAACTATGGCTACACCTTC. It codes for CASSQGVAHTLNYGYTF.

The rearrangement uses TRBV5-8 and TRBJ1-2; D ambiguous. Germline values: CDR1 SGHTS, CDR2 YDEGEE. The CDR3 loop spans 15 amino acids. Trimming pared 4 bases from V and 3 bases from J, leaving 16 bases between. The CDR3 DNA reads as TGTGCCAGCAGCCAAGGCACGGCCTTCTACTATGGCTACACCTTC. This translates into CASSQGTAFYYGYTF.

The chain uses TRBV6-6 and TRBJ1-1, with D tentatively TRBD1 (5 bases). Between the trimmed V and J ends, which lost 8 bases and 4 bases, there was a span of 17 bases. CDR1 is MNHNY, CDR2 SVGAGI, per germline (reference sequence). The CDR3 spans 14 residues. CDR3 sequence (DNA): TGTGCCAGCCAGTGGCAGGGCGGTGGCACTGAAGCTTTCTTT. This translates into CASQWQGGGTEAFF.

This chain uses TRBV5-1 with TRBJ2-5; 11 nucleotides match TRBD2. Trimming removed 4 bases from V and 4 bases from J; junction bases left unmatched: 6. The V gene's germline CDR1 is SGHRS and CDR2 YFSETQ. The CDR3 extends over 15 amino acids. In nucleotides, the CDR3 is TGCGCCAGCAGCCAGATAGCGGGGGGGCGAGAGACCCAGTACTTC. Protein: CASSQIAGGRETQYF.

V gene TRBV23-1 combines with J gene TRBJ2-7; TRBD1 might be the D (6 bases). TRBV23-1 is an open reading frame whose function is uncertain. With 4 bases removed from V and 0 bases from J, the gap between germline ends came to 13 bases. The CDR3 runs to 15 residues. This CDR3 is CASSLNDRSSYEQYV. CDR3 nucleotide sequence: TGCGCCAGCAGTCTTAATGACAGGAGCTCCTACGAGCAGTACGTC.

CDR3 sequence reads: CSAYDSAISYNEQFF. In DNA form, the CDR3 reads TGCAGCGCCTATGACAGTGCGATTTCCTACAATGAGCAGTTCTTC. The chain recombines TRBV29-1 with TRBJ2-1; a possible D gene is TRBD1 (5 bases). This CDR3 contains 15 residues. V dropped 7 bases and J dropped 1 base, with 17 bases sitting between them. Germline V gene data show CDR1 as SQVTM and CDR2 as ANQGSEA.

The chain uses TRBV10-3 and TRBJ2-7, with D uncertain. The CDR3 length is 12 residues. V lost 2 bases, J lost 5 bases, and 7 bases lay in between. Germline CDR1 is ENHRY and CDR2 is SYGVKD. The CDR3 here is CAISERSDEQYF. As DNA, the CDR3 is TGTGCCATCAGTGAGCGCAGCGACGAGCAGTACTTC.

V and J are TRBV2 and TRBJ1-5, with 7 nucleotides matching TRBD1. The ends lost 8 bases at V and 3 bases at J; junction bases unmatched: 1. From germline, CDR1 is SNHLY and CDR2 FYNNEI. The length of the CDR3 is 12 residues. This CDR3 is CASGTVNQPQHF. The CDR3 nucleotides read TGTGCCAGCGGGACAGTCAATCAGCCCCAGCATTTT.